These 29 T cell receptor beta chains share one sample of origin, sequenced in a study of T-cell memory formation after mild COVID-19. TCRdb recomputed calls from the 5' RACE reads with MiXCR, one row per CDR3 protein. This table holds about 44,000 distinct CDR3 sequences, about 7.1% found once. Sequenced sample: PBMCs or a T cell subset sorted from them (not recorded which). All receptors come from a man in his late teens or twenties who had mild COVID-19 (a few samples of this study predate the infection). Cell type and time point are not known.

The chain employs TRBV6-4 and TRBJ2-5, with D possibly TRBD2 on 5 matching bases. Germline CDR1 reads MRHNA; CDR2 reads SNTAGT. The CDR3 totals 13 residues. The ends were cut back, 3 bases at V and 4 bases at J, with 9 bases in the middle. CDR3 region: CASSEVGGETQYF. DNA of the CDR3: TGTGCCAGCAGTGAAGTCGGAGGAGAGACCCAGTACTTC.

This clonotype appeared many times. The chain combines TRBV29-1 with TRBJ2-1, with TRBD1 matching over 8 bases. The CDR3 loop spans 12 amino acids. Losses at the gene ends were 6 bases for V and 8 bases for J; bases not matched to a gene: 6. CDR1 and CDR2 from the germline V gene are SQVTM and ANQGSEA. This CDR3 is CSVGAGGDEQFF. The CDR3 DNA reads TGCAGCGTGGGAGCAGGGGGCGATGAGCAGTTCTTC.

This clonotype was observed a few times. This chain links TRBV18 with TRBJ1-2; TRBD1 matches at 10 bases. The J segment lost 6 bases and the V segment lost 6 bases, leaving 7 bases of the junction unmatched. The germline CDR1 and CDR2 sequences are KGHSH and LQKENI. The CDR3 covers 14 residues. CDR3 amino acids: CASSKDRGEHGYTF. CDR3 nucleotides: TGTGCCAGCTCCAAGGACAGGGGGGAGCATGGCTACACCTTC.

This clonotype was recorded at least ten times. The gene calls are TRBV5-1 and TRBJ2-1; D is possibly TRBD2 (6 bases). There are 15 residues in the CDR3. V shed 4 bases and J shed 0 bases, with 11 bases lying between them. Germline loops: CDR1 SGHRS, CDR2 YFSETQ. Here the CDR3 reads CASSRGGSSYNEQFF. The CDR3 nucleotides read TGCGCCAGCAGCCGTGGGGGGAGCTCCTACAATGAGCAGTTCTTC.

The chain is built from TRBV5-5 and TRBJ2-7; D possibly matches TRBD1 or TRBD2 (6 bases each). The germline V and J ends were trimmed by 0 bases and 4 bases, with 14 bases remaining between them. The CDR3 is made up of 15 amino acids. Germline V gene data show CDR1 as SGHKS and CDR2 as YYEKEE (reference sequence). The chain's CDR3 is CASSLVGGRGYEQYV. The CDR3 DNA follows: TGTGCCAGCAGCTTGGTCGGGGGCCGGGGGTACGAGCAGTACGTC.

This clonotype was recorded at least ten times. The gene calls are TRBV7-2 and TRBJ1-2, with TRBD1 matching 10 bases. This CDR3 comprises 15 residues. V shed 4 bases and J 4 bases; nucleotides not matched to a gene: 6. CDR1 and CDR2 from the germline V gene are SGHTA and FQGNSA. The CDR3 spells CASSSQTGGFYGYTF. The CDR3 nucleotides read TGTGCCAGCAGCTCTCAGACAGGGGGCTTCTATGGCTACACCTTC.

J is TRBJ1-1 and V is TRBV9, with D unclear. V was shortened by 0 bases and J by 1 base, with 10 bases between the two germline ends. CDR3 length: 15 amino acids. Per the germline V gene, CDR1 is SGDLS and CDR2 is YYNGEE. This chain's CDR3 is CASSVGGLTNTEAFF. In DNA form, the CDR3 reads TGTGCCAGCAGCGTAGGAGGACTCACGAACACTGAAGCTTTCTTT.

This clonotype was seen more than once but under ten times. CDR3 region: CASSSPSRGGDSNQPQHF. The CDR3 DNA reads TGTGCCAGCAGCTCCCCTTCGCGGGGGGGGGATAGCAATCAGCCCCAGCATTTT. The J gene is TRBJ1-5, the V gene TRBV7-9, with a tentative D call TRBD1 (5 bases). Per germline, CDR1 SEHNR and CDR2 FQNEAQ (reference sequence). The CDR3 totals 18 residues. V lost 4 bases to trimming and J lost 0 bases, with 19 bases between them.

Only one count was recorded for this clonotype. The CDR3 loop is CASRGSTGSGANVLTF. Written as DNA, the CDR3 is TGCGCCAGCAGAGGTTCGACAGGGTCCGGGGCCAACGTCCTGACTTTC. This chain links TRBV5-1 with TRBJ2-6, with 7 bases matching TRBD1. The CDR3 extends over 16 amino acids. The germline V gene encodes CDR1 SGHRS and CDR2 YFSETQ. The J segment lost 4 bases and the V segment lost 5 bases, leaving 9 bases of the junction unmatched.

This clonotype was seen only a few times. The chain carries TRBV10-3 and TRBJ1-1; 7 nucleotides agree with TRBD1. The CDR3 consists of 14 residues. V dropped 2 bases and J dropped 11; count of bases not matched to a gene: 11. CDR1 is ENHRY, CDR2 SYGVKD, per germline. The CDR3 DNA sequence: TGTGCCATCAGTGAGCCCCGGGACAGCCGTCTGGCTTTCTTT. Residues: CAISEPRDSRLAFF.

A few counts support this clonotype. V gene TRBV18 combines with J gene TRBJ1-2; maybe TRBD1 (5 bases). Germline-derived CDR1 and CDR2 are KGHSH and LQKENI. The CDR3 covers 15 residues. The V gene lost 5 bases and the J gene lost 4 bases, with 17 bases spanning the gap. The CDR3 nucleotides are TGTGCCAGCTCAGAGAGTGAGGGGATTGGCTATGGCTACACCTTC. Translation: CASSESEGIGYGYTF.

This clonotype was picked up a small number of times. This sequence joins TRBV3-1 and TRBJ1-6, with unresolved D. Trimming pared 0 bases from V and 9 bases from J, leaving 9 bases between. Germline CDR1 is LGHDT and CDR2 is YNNKEL (reference sequence). The length of the CDR3 is 14 residues. CDR3 loop: CASSQEGVRSPLHF. As DNA, the CDR3 is TGTGCCAGCAGCCAAGAAGGAGTACGTTCACCCCTCCACTTT.

The chain has TRBV6-6 and TRBJ2-7; 8 bases fit TRBD2. The CDR3 is made up of 14 amino acids. V lost 6 bases, J lost 5 bases, and 9 bases stayed unmatched. Germline V CDR1 and CDR2: MNHNY, SVGAGI (reference sequence). CDR3 amino acids: CASRPHGTRDEQYF. The CDR3 coding sequence is TGTGCCAGCAGACCCCACGGGACTAGGGACGAGCAGTACTTC.

The chain links TRBV3-1 to TRBJ2-5; 9 nucleotides align to TRBD2. The V gene's germline CDR1 is LGHDT and CDR2 YNNKEL (reference sequence). The length of the CDR3 is 17 residues. V was pared by 0 bases and J by 4 bases, with 9 bases of the junction left unmatched. The CDR3 here is CASSQDVRGGAVETQYF. The CDR3 DNA reads TGTGCCAGCAGCCAAGATGTTCGCGGGGGGGCAGTAGAGACCCAGTACTTC.

This clonotype appeared a few times. V gene TRBV5-8 combines with J gene TRBJ1-5; the D gene is possibly TRBD1 (5 bases). Trimming stripped 3 bases from V and 4 bases from J, with 14 bases between. Germline V gives CDR1 SGHTS, CDR2 YDEGEE. The CDR3 spans 15 residues. The CDR3 DNA is TGTGCCAGCAGCTCGGGGGACCAACCGAATCAGCCCCAGCATTTT. Its protein is CASSSGDQPNQPQHF. Complete variable domain (other parts from reference TRBV5-8 and TRBJ1-5): EAGVTQSPTHLIKTRGQQATLRCSPISGHTSVYWYQQALGLGLQFLLWYDEGEERNRGNFPPRFSGRQFPNYSSELNVNALELEDSALYLCASSSGDQPNQPQHFGDGTRLSIL.

This clonotype occurred many times. This chain joins TRBV7-2 and TRBJ1-5, with no clear D. The CDR3 runs to 13 residues. Germline values: CDR1 SGHTA, CDR2 FQGNSA. Trimming stripped 4 bases from V and 3 bases from J, with 7 bases between. CDR3 DNA sequence: TGTGCCAGCAGCTGGGTCAACAATCAGCCCCAGCATTTT. Encoded protein: CASSWVNNQPQHF.

This clonotype was found a few times. The rearrangement uses TRBV5-1 and TRBJ2-1; 8 bases line up with TRBD2. CDR3 length equals 16 residues. Germline lookup yields CDR1 SGHRS and CDR2 YFSETQ. J gave up 0 bases and V 0 bases, and 2 bases lay outside the gene matches. CDR3 DNA sequence: TGCGCCAGCAGCTTGGACAGCGGGAGCTCCTACAATGAGCAGTTCTTC. Translating it yields CASSLDSGSSYNEQFF.

This rearrangement joins TRBV6-2 or TRBV6-3 to TRBJ1-1, with a tentative D call TRBD1 (5 bases). Trimming shortened V by 1 base and J by 0 bases, and 18 bases separated the two germline ends. The germline CDR1 and CDR2 sequences are MNHEY and SVGEGT. CDR3 length: 18 amino acids. Here the CDR3 reads CASSYLGLREWMNTEAFF. The CDR3 nucleotides are TGTGCCAGCAGTTACTTAGGCCTCAGGGAATGGATGAACACTGAAGCTTTCTTT.

The gene calls are TRBV7-3 and TRBJ2-1, with D perhaps TRBD1 or TRBD2 (6 bases each). Germline V CDR1 and CDR2: SGHTA, FQGTGA. Trimming pared 3 bases from V and 3 bases from J, leaving 12 bases between. CDR3 length: 15 amino acids. The CDR3 sequence: CASSFEGGSYNEQFF. The DNA of the CDR3 is TGTGCCAGCAGCTTTGAGGGGGGCAGCTACAATGAGCAGTTCTTC.

This clonotype was counted only a few times. The V call is TRBV5-5, the J call TRBJ2-3, with 10 bases identical to TRBD2. The CDR3 totals 15 residues. V was clipped by 5 bases and J by 3 bases; unmatched bases: 6. Per the germline V gene, CDR1 is SGHKS and CDR2 is YYEKEE (reference sequence). The CDR3 reads CASRLAGLVTDTQYF. The CDR3 nucleotides are TGTGCCAGCAGACTAGCGGGGCTGGTAACAGATACGCAGTATTTT. The full variable domain, its missing parts supplied by reference TRBV5-5 and TRBJ2-3, is DAGVTQSPTHLIKTRGQQVTLRCSPISGHKSVSWYQQVLGQGPQFIFQYYEKEERGRGNFPDRFSARQFPNYSSELNVNALLLGDSALYLCASRLAGLVTDTQYFGPGTRLTVL.

The chain carries TRBV20-1 and TRBJ2-1; D remains unclear. Per germline, CDR1 DFQATT and CDR2 SNEGSKA (reference sequence). V was trimmed by 5 bases and J by 8 bases, leaving 7 bases between them. The CDR3 spans 10 residues. DNA of the CDR3: TGCAGTGCTCTCATGCATGAGCAGTTCTTC. Amino acid sequence: CSALMHEQFF.

This clonotype was detected ten times or more. CDR3 nucleotides: TGTGCCAGCAGCCCTGGGACTAGCTCGGCAACAGATACGCAGTATTTT. It codes for CASSPGTSSATDTQYF. The chain is built from TRBV7-3 and TRBJ2-3; 9 positions agree with TRBD2. The ends lost 5 bases at V and 3 bases at J; junction bases unmatched: 9. Germline-derived CDR1 and CDR2 are SGHTA and FQGTGA. The CDR3 has 16 residues.

Within the sample, this clonotype is medium-sized. The rearrangement links TRBV7-9 to TRBJ2-5, with D perhaps TRBD1 (6 bases). CDR1 is SEHNR, CDR2 FQNEAQ, per germline (reference sequence). CDR3 length: 17 residues. The V end was cut by 3 bases, the J end by 5 bases, with 22 bases between. Here the CDR3 DNA reads TGTGCCAGCAGCTTTCCGAGACAGGACCCCCTCAGGGAGACCCAGTACTTC. It translates to CASSFPRQDPLRETQYF.

This clonotype was seen only a few times. The V call is TRBV7-3, the J call TRBJ2-3; D could derive from TRBD1 or TRBD2 (6 bases each). This CDR3 has 14 amino acids. Trimming stripped 4 bases from V and 6 bases from J, with 14 bases between. CDR1 is SGHTA, CDR2 FQGTGA, per germline. CDR3 protein: CASSSLGGKDTQYF. DNA of the CDR3: TGTGCCAGCAGCTCCCTAGGGGGGAAGGATACGCAGTATTTT.

This clonotype was observed a few times. V is TRBV4-3 and J is TRBJ1-2; 7 bases are shared with TRBD1. Germline V CDR1 and CDR2: LGHNA, YSLEER. This CDR3 contains 16 residues. V gave up 4 bases and J gave up 6 bases; unmatched junction bases: 14. The DNA for the CDR3 is TGCGCCAGCAGCCGAGGGACAGACTCGGGGTATGATGGCTACACCTTC. It codes for CASSRGTDSGYDGYTF.

This clonotype has ten or more counts. This chain connects TRBV7-2 to TRBJ2-7; D ambiguous. The V end lost 2 bases, the J end lost 11 bases, and 16 bases lay between the germline ends. This CDR3 region has 13 residues. CDR1 and CDR2 (germline): SGHTA, FQGNSA. The chain's CDR3 is CASSLNQRDVEYF. In DNA form, the CDR3 reads TGTGCCAGCAGCTTAAATCAAAGGGATGTGGAGTACTTC. The full variable domain, with the rest looked up from reference TRBV7-2 and TRBJ2-7, is GAGVSQSPSNKVTEKGKDVELRCDPISGHTALYWYRQSLGQGLEFLIYFQGNSAPDKSGLPSDRFSAERTGGSVSTLTIQRTQQEDSAVYLCASSLNQRDVEYFGPGTRLTVT.

This clonotype came up a few times. This rearrangement joins TRBV7-6 to TRBJ2-1; D might be TRBD2 (7 bases). Trimming took off 5 bases at V and 0 bases at J, with 17 bases between the two ends. Germline V gene sequence: CDR1 SGHVS, CDR2 FNYEAQ. This CDR3 contains 17 residues. The CDR3 nucleotides are TGTGCCAGCAGCCCGTCCTGGGGGGGCAACTCCTACAATGAGCAGTTCTTC. Translated, it gives CASSPSWGGNSYNEQFF.

This clonotype was seen more than once but under ten times. The V and J genes are TRBV12-3 or TRBV12-4 and TRBJ1-5; D perhaps matches TRBD1 (6 bases). CDR3 length equals 21 residues. With 6 bases removed from V and 2 bases from J, the gap between germline ends came to 32 bases. CDR3 DNA: TGTGCCAGCAGGCTTTACCAGCGAGGGATAAGGAACAGGGATCGCAATCAGCCCCAGCATTTT. This encodes CASRLYQRGIRNRDRNQPQHF.

This clonotype was seen repeatedly, ten times or more. The chain is built from TRBV5-1 and TRBJ1-1, with a tentative D call TRBD1 (6 bases). The germline V and J ends were trimmed by 4 bases and 1 base, with 14 bases remaining between them. This CDR3 comprises 15 residues. CDR1 and CDR2 from the germline V gene are SGHRS and YFSETQ. CDR3 sequence: CASSTLTGTNTEAFF. CDR3 nucleotides: TGCGCCAGCAGCACCTTGACAGGAACGAACACTGAAGCTTTCTTT.